The next 15 T cell receptor beta chains were all read from a single sample in a study of shared clonotypes between healthy human individuals. Method: immunoSEQ multiplex PCR; TCRdb's copy keeps in-frame clones and lacks some. Of about 2 million clones in the sample, around 95% were seen once. Sequencing was carried out using naive CD4+ T cells sorted from blood. Subset in this sample: CD45RA+ positively selected. The receptor source for this set is a man in his late teens or twenties in good health.

On this clone: Other nucleotide sequences from this sample produce the same CDR3. This sequence joins TRBV30 and TRBJ1-4; no clear D. The germline V and J ends were trimmed by 2 bases and 2 bases, with 12 bases remaining between them. The CDR3 consists of 15 residues. Germline V gives CDR1 GTSNPN, CDR2 SVGIG (reference sequence). The CDR3 sequence: CAWSTPGETNEKLFF. CDR3 bases: TGTGCCTGGAGTACCCCCGGCGAGACTAATGAAAAACTGTTTTTT.

This clone was seen once. The J gene is TRBJ2-2, the V gene TRBV18, with TRBD1 matching 9 bases. Per germline, CDR1 KGHSH and CDR2 LQKENI. Trimming at V came to 4 bases and at J to 5 bases, leaving 5 bases not matched to a gene. The CDR3 is made up of 15 amino acids. The CDR3 DNA is TGTGCCAGCTCACTCGGGACAGGGCCGACCGGGGAGCTGTTTTTT. It yields the protein CASSLGTGPTGELFF.

This clone was found once. This rearrangement joins TRBV5-4 to TRBJ1-6; the D gene is possibly TRBD1 (6 bases). Germline CDR1 SGHNT, CDR2 YYREEE (reference sequence). V was clipped by 0 bases and J by 6 bases, with 22 bases between them. The CDR3 has 19 residues. The CDR3 spells CASSLAAQGRGAGNSPLHF. DNA of the CDR3: TGTGCCAGCAGCTTGGCAGCACAGGGAAGAGGAGCGGGTAATTCACCCCTCCACTTT. Supplemented by reference TRBV5-4 and TRBJ1-6, the full variable domain reads ETGVTQSPTHLIKTRGQQVTLRCSSQSGHNTVSWYQQALGQGPQFIFQYYREEENGRGNFPPRFSGLQFPNYSSELNVNALELDDSALYLCASSLAAQGRGAGNSPLHFGNGTRLTVT.

This clone was detected once. J is TRBJ2-2 and V is TRBV5-1; D call uncertain. Germline assignment: CDR1 SGHRS and CDR2 YFSETQ. Trimming left V 0 bases short and J 1 base short, with 10 bases between. The CDR3 covers 16 residues. The CDR3 here is CASSLVPGKNTGELFF. DNA for the CDR3: TGCGCCAGCAGCTTGGTCCCAGGAAAGAACACCGGGGAGCTGTTTTTT.

The J gene is TRBJ1-1, the V gene TRBV4-1, with 10 bases fitting TRBD1. Trimming at V came to 6 bases and at J to 3 bases, leaving 7 bases not matched to a gene. CDR3 length: 15 amino acids. The V gene's germline CDR1 is MGHRA and CDR2 YSYEKL. The CDR3 DNA follows: TGCGCCAGCAGGGCGGGGACAGGGGTTGACACTGAAGCTTTCTTT. Its protein is CASRAGTGVDTEAFF.

As for this clone: Other nucleotide sequences in the sample specify the same CDR3. The CDR3 bases are TGTGCCAGCTCACAACAAGAGACCCAGTACTTC. Translating it yields CASSQQETQYF. The chain has TRBV18 and TRBJ2-5, with D unclear. Looked up from germline, CDR1 is KGHSH and CDR2 is LQKENI. V lost 4 bases and J lost 2, with 2 bases in between. The CDR3 is 11 amino acids. Supplemented by reference TRBV18 and TRBJ2-5, the full variable domain reads NAGVMQNPRHLVRRRGQEARLRCSPMKGHSHVYWYRQLPEEGLKFMVYLQKENIIDESGMPKERFSAEFPKEGPSILRIQQVVRGDSAAYFCASSQQETQYFGPGTRLLVL.

This clone was seen only once. The genes are TRBV19 and TRBJ1-6, with 9 nucleotides matching TRBD1. CDR1 and CDR2 (germline): LNHDA, SQIVND (reference sequence). This CDR3 is 15 amino acids long. J lost 10 bases, V lost 5 bases, and 9 bases had no gene match. The CDR3 protein is CASSLRTGGGSPLHF. CDR3 nucleotides: TGTGCCAGTAGTTTGCGCACAGGGGGCGGGTCACCCCTCCACTTT.

The rearrangement links TRBV4-3 to TRBJ2-1; 7 bases fit TRBD2. V was pared by 4 bases and J by 6 bases, with 9 bases of the junction left unmatched. CDR3 size: 15 residues. Germline CDR1 and CDR2: LGHNA and YSLEER. The CDR3 region has the DNA TGCGCCAGCAGCCCACTGTCGGGCGGGAGCAATGAGCAGTTCTTC. Its protein product is CASSPLSGGSNEQFF.

The chain carries TRBV20-1 and TRBJ2-7; no definite D call. The length of the CDR3 is 11 residues. Trimming removed 1 base from V and 6 bases from J, with 7 bases in between. CDR1 DFQATT and CDR2 SNEGSKA come from the germline V gene (reference sequence). The CDR3: CSARGTVEQYF. CDR3 coding DNA: TGCAGTGCTAGAGGAACTGTCGAGCAGTACTTC.

Note on this clone: Other DNA sequences in the sample encode the same CDR3. This chain uses TRBV6-5 with TRBJ2-7; 9 bases fit TRBD1. Trimming at V came to 0 bases and at J to 1 base, leaving 4 bases not matched to a gene. The length of the CDR3 is 16 residues. In germline, CDR1 is MNHEY, CDR2 SVGAGI. CDR3 nucleotides: TGTGCCAGCAGTTACTCGATTGGGACAGGGTCCTACGAGCAGTACTTC. It yields the protein CASSYSIGTGSYEQYF.

The genes are TRBV30 and TRBJ1-5, with D maybe TRBD1 (6 bases). CDR1 and CDR2 (germline): GTSNPN, SVGIG (reference sequence). Trimming shortened V by 5 bases and J by 4 bases, and 9 bases separated the two germline ends. CDR3 length equals 12 residues. Written as DNA, the CDR3 is TGTGCCTGGGGGAGGGGGAATCAGCCCCAGCATTTT. Translated: CAWGRGNQPQHF.

J is TRBJ1-2 and V is TRBV14; 7 nucleotides match TRBD1. The CDR3 is made up of 13 amino acids. V lost 4 bases and J lost 4; bases outside the gene matches: 3. Germline V CDR1 and CDR2: SGHDN, FVKESK. CDR3 amino acids: CASSRDRTYGYTF. The CDR3 coding sequence is TGTGCCAGCAGCCGGGACAGAACCTATGGCTACACCTTC.

The V call is TRBV4-2, the J call TRBJ2-5; 8 bases are shared with TRBD2. V trimming: 4 bases; J trimming: 2 bases; junction bases outside the gene matches: 9. The length of the CDR3 is 16 residues. Per the germline V gene, CDR1 is LGHNA and CDR2 is YNFKEQ. The CDR3 region is CASSPGVAGRQETQYF. The CDR3 DNA reads TGTGCCAGCAGCCCCGGGGTAGCGGGGAGACAAGAGACCCAGTACTTC.

The chain is built from TRBV6-5 and TRBJ1-2; TRBD1 agrees at 7 bases. Germline CDR1 reads MNHEY; CDR2 reads SVGAGI. J lost 4 bases, V lost 5 bases, and 4 bases had no gene match. This CDR3 region has 13 residues. The CDR3 DNA reads TGTGCCAGCAGTAAAGGGGGCCTCTATGGCTACACCTTC. It specifies CASSKGGLYGYTF.

This clone has only one observation. The chain's CDR3 is CAWSHGTNSAFF. The CDR3 nucleotides are TGTGCCTGGAGTCACGGGACCAACAGCGCTTTCTTT. The chain is built from TRBV30 and TRBJ1-1; TRBD1 is a possible D gene (5 bases). This CDR3 contains 12 residues. In germline, CDR1 is GTSNPN, CDR2 SVGIG (reference sequence). With 2 bases removed from V and 11 bases from J, the gap between germline ends came to 15 bases.